The sequence of this T cell receptor (beta chain) was determined in a study of Ad26.COV2.S vaccination and SARS-CoV-2 variants (dated by TCRdb to the early 2020s). Context from the whole study: Vaccine-arm donors were drawn from COV1001, a multicentre, randomized, double-blind, placebo-controlled phase I-IIa trial of Ad26.COV2.S in healthy adults. Ad26.COV2.S was administered intramuscularly at 5 x 10^10 or 1 x 10^11 viral particles, either as a single shot or as two shots given 56 days apart. TCRbeta repertoire sequencing served as the tool for gauging how specific and how broad the SARS-CoV-2-reactive T cell receptors were following Ad26.COV2.S vaccination. A total of 32 samples were included in the TCR-sequenced set, comprising around 19 Ad26.COV2.S vaccine recipients, 5 placebo recipients and 8 SARS-CoV-2 convalescent individuals. Trial participants were randomized into five groups of five, in which low-dose or high-dose Ad26.COV2.S was given once or twice, or placebo was given on both occasions. Throughout the experiments and outcome assessment, investigators stayed blinded to trial group allocation. Overall results and qualifications from the work: Comparable non-spike TCR breadth was observed between vaccine and placebo recipients, consistent with only spike being contained in the vaccine. Compared with placebo recipients, Ad26.COV2.S recipients showed higher spike-specific TCR breadth (P = 0.0014). The study lacked the statistical power to compare responses across vaccine doses or regimens. After vaccination, spike-specific CD8+ and CD4+ T cell responses were reported to show substantial breadth. The authors noted that the TCR breadth and depth analyses may have underestimated total T cell responses.

The immunoSEQ Assay was the method used to sequence TCRbeta CDR3 regions. After extraction, genomic DNA underwent amplification by bias-controlled multiplex PCR, followed by high-throughput sequencing. Per the authors' processing: Collapsing and filtering of sequences were performed to quantify the absolute abundance of each unique TCRbeta CDR3 region. T cell fraction was estimated by normalizing TCRbeta template counts to usable DNA, which was measured by amplifying reference genes present in all nucleated cells. Repertoire TCRs were annotated as SARS-CoV-2-specific by exact matching of V gene, CDR3 amino acid sequence and J gene to a known reactive TCR set. The reference SARS-CoV-2 TCR set was derived from MIRA and filtered for enrichment in COVID-19-positive ImmuneCODE repertoires, a step that removed public or cross-reactive TCRs. Drawing on the MIRA antigens, annotated TCRs were analysed further at the level of specific ORF or position within ORF. Breadth was defined as annotated unique rearrangements over total unique productive rearrangements; depth was the summed frequency of those rearrangements. Group comparisons of TCR breadth used two-sided Wilcoxon rank-sum tests. Entries here come from immuneACCESS through TCRdb and include only in-frame sequences with V and J called. Some clones fail to appear in such tables; in the studies checked, an unresolved V gene covers under half of the shortfall, and the cause of the remainder is unknown. V, J and clone size reflect that table, while D and trimming were determined from the DNA. The sample has approximately 410,000 clones on record, 70% to 90% of them singletons. The ten biggest clones cover less than 4.5% of the sample.

The treatment or condition label of this sample denotes: around 19 received Ad26.COV2.S at low or high dose, single or two shots; several received placebo; per-sample allocation not given. Repertoires of vaccine and placebo recipients were sequenced from samples collected on day 63 after the first injection. Cohort 1b enrolled about two dozen adults aged 18-55 years at a single site in Boston, USA, between 29 July and 7 August 2020. Ad26.COV2.S consisted of a replication-incompetent adenovirus type 26 vector by which a prefusion-stabilized SARS-CoV-2 spike protein from the original Wuhan strain was expressed. By its share of the sample, this clone is medium-sized (0.01 to 0.1%). It lacks a known antigen. No base-level quality is on record; no much larger clone is a single base apart. Trimming takes 0 bases from V and 3 bases from J, and the germline ends sit 5 bases apart. Including cysteine and phenylalanine, the CDR3 has 14 amino acids. Only the CDR3 region is kept as DNA, spanning 42 bases read in frame from base 1. CDR1 and CDR2, per the germline V gene, are KGHDR and SFDVKD.

The chain is made from TRBV24-1 and TRBJ2-1; no D segment can be confidently identified. The specimen comprised peripheral blood, sampled in a trial of Ad26.COV2.S vaccine versus placebo. The receptor was derived from a person aged 18-60 years who received the Ad26.COV2.S COVID-19 vaccine or a placebo. The CDR3 is CATSDLWHYNEQFF. The nucleotides are TGTGCCACCAGTGATTTGTGGCACTACAATGAGCAGTTCTTC.